One and the same sample provided the 29 T cell receptor beta chains below, sequenced in a study of T cells in Graves' hyperthyroidism and ophthalmopathy. Amplified TCR beta CDR3 regions derived from RNA transcripts. HTBI primers were the set used in a first-round RT-PCR of the TCR CDR3. From the multiplex PCR reads, TCRdb called clonotypes with MiXCR, one entry per CDR3 protein. The data show around 100,000 distinct CDR3 sequences, roughly 44% seen once. Sequences were obtained from blood. These receptors were taken from a man in his forties with Graves' hyperthyroidism.

This clonotype has ten or more counts. One end of the junction does not line up with germline, which may come from a read error. The J gene is TRBJ1-2, the V gene TRBV5-6, with unresolved D. The CDR3 totals 12 residues. Germline CDR1 SGHDT, CDR2 YYEEEE. The CDR3 region has the DNA TGTGCCAGCAGCTTAGATCTTGCGGACGTCGCCTTC. Translated: CASSLDLADVAF.

This clonotype was recorded many times. This chain joins TRBV9 and TRBJ1-3, with D perhaps matching TRBD1 (6 bases). Per the germline V gene, CDR1 is SGDLS and CDR2 is YYNGEE. V lost 3 bases and J 0 bases, leaving 13 bases between the germline ends. This CDR3 comprises 16 residues. Written as DNA, the CDR3 is TGTGCCAGCAGCGAGAGGGACATCGTCTCTGGAAACACCATATATTTT. Protein sequence: CASSERDIVSGNTIYF.

In regard to this clonotype: Here the CDR3 omits its conserved ending phenylalanine or tryptophan, so a read error is the likely source. The chain uses TRBV10-2 and TRBJ2-5, with D tentatively TRBD1 (5 bases). Germline V lookup: CDR1 WSHSY, CDR2 SAAADI. Trimming stripped 8 bases from V and 1 base from J, with 11 bases between. CDR3 size: 13 residues. CDR3 loop: CASGGQAQETQYS. The CDR3 region has the DNA TGCGCCAGCGGTGGACAAGCCCAAGAGACCCAGTACTCC.

V is TRBV25-1 and J is TRBJ1-1; TRBD1 agrees at 9 bases. Germline trimming cut 4 bases from V and 6 bases from J; bases unmatched to any gene: 3. Per germline, CDR1 MGHDK and CDR2 SYGVNS. The length of the CDR3 is 13 residues. The CDR3 sequence: CASSGDRVPEAFF. DNA for the CDR3: TGTGCCAGCAGTGGGGACAGGGTGCCTGAAGCTTTCTTT.

The V and J genes are TRBV6-1 and TRBJ2-1, with 9 bases matching TRBD2. The CDR3 is 15 residues long. V was clipped by 8 bases and J by 9 bases; unmatched bases: 14. Germline-derived CDR1 and CDR2 are MNHNS and SASEGT. The CDR3 coding sequence is TGTGCCAGCTCCGGTCCTAGCGGGAAATTGGGTGAGCAGTTCTTC. It yields the protein CASSGPSGKLGEQFF.

Notes on this clonotype: A clone one base away is much larger, so this may be a read error. This rearrangement joins TRBV12-3 or TRBV12-4 to TRBJ2-7, with a possible D match to TRBD1 (6 bases). This CDR3 has 16 amino acids. The V end was cut by 6 bases, the J end by 2 bases, with 20 bases between. The CDR3 DNA follows: TGTGCCAGCAGCCCCCCCGACAGGCTACTCACCTACGAGCAGTACTTC. Amino acids: CASSPPDRLLTYEQYF.

The chain combines TRBV2 with TRBJ2-5; 9 nucleotides match TRBD1. The CDR3 has 15 residues. Germline V gene lookup returns CDR1 SNHLY and CDR2 FYNNEI. After removal of 6 bases from V and 3 bases from J, the junction contained 8 bases not matched to a gene. The CDR3 sequence is CASRIGTGMKETQYF. The DNA of the CDR3 is TGTGCCAGCAGGATAGGGACAGGGATGAAAGAGACCCAGTACTTC.

This rearrangement joins TRBV12-3 or TRBV12-4 to TRBJ2-3; TRBD2 matches 8 bases. After removal of 5 bases from V and 1 base from J, the junction contained 2 bases not matched to a gene. The CDR3 is 14 amino acids. CDR3 loop: CASSPLAGTDTQYF. CDR3 DNA: TGTGCCAGCAGTCCACTAGCGGGCACAGATACGCAGTATTTT.

The gene calls are TRBV24-1 and TRBJ2-7; 14 bases are shared with TRBD2. The J segment lost 6 bases and the V segment lost 11 bases, leaving 11 bases of the junction unmatched. The CDR3 totals 15 residues. CDR1 and CDR2 from the germline V gene are KGHDR and SFDVKD. CDR3 amino acids: CASSPPGLAGVEQYF. In DNA, the CDR3 is TGTGCCAGCAGCCCACCGGGACTAGCGGGAGTCGAGCAGTACTTC.

In this sample, this clonotype turned up many times. The rearrangement uses TRBV6-4 and TRBJ2-5; the match to TRBD2 covers 9 bases. Germline trimming cut 6 bases from V and 5 bases from J; bases unmatched to any gene: 7. This CDR3 contains 14 residues. Germline-derived CDR1 and CDR2 are MRHNA and SNTAGT. CDR3 sequence: CASRRLADWETQYF. The CDR3 region has the DNA TGTGCCAGCAGAAGACTAGCGGATTGGGAGACCCAGTACTTC.

Many counts were recorded for this clonotype. This sequence joins TRBV7-9 and TRBJ2-7; TRBD2 agrees at 9 bases. The V segment lost 8 bases and the J segment 1 base; nucleotides outside the gene matches: 6. CDR3 length: 14 residues. Germline assignment: CDR1 SEHNR and CDR2 FQNEAQ (reference sequence). CDR3: CASLDSGGSYEQYF. The CDR3 region has the DNA TGTGCCAGCCTTGATAGCGGGGGATCCTACGAGCAGTACTTC.

Only a few counts were recorded for this clonotype. The rearrangement uses TRBV3-1 and TRBJ1-2; D not certain. Looked up from germline, CDR1 is LGHDT and CDR2 is YNNKEL (reference sequence). The V and J ends lost 8 bases and 4 bases respectively, with 23 bases between them. The CDR3 contains 16 residues. The CDR3 region is CASAPRETYGFYGYTF. The CDR3 DNA sequence: TGTGCCAGCGCCCCACGGGAGACATATGGATTCTATGGCTACACCTTC.

In its sample, this clonotype was seen many times. The chain uses TRBV4-2 and TRBJ2-1; 7 positions match TRBD1. The CDR3 extends over 13 amino acids. The junction had 1 base not matched to a gene; V was cut back by 0 bases and J by 8 bases. Per the germline V gene, CDR1 is LGHNA and CDR2 is YNFKEQ. Here the CDR3 reads CASSQEGGDEQFF. The CDR3 DNA is TGTGCCAGCAGCCAAGAAGGGGGCGATGAGCAGTTCTTC.

This clonotype has a count of ten or more. This sequence joins TRBV6-1 and TRBJ1-1; no firm D call. The V end lost 9 bases, the J end lost 8 bases, and 4 bases lay between the germline ends. The CDR3 totals 8 residues. Germline V gives CDR1 MNHNS, CDR2 SASEGT. Written as DNA, the CDR3 is TGTGCCAGTTCAGAAGCTTTCTTT. Its protein product is CASSEAFF.

As to this clonotype: The CDR3 does not close with the conserved phenylalanine or tryptophan, likely indicating a read error. The chain links TRBV4-1 to TRBJ1-1; D is unresolved. Germline CDR1 and CDR2: MGHRA and YSYEKL. CDR3 length equals 14 residues. Trimming pared 2 bases from V and 2 bases from J, leaving 9 bases between. The CDR3 protein is CASSQPTRNTEAFL. In nucleotides, the CDR3 is TGCGCCAGCAGCCAACCTACACGAAACACTGAAGCTTTCCTT.

This clonotype was counted only a few times. This may be a read error: a much more frequent sequence differs by one nucleotide. The V and J genes are TRBV20-1 and TRBJ2-1, with 9 nucleotides matching TRBD2. The CDR3 totals 12 residues. Germline values: CDR1 DFQATT, CDR2 SNEGSKA (reference sequence). V lost 6 bases and J lost 9; bases outside the gene matches: 6. CDR3 in amino acids: CSAVAGGGEQFF. CDR3 nucleotide sequence: TGCAGTGCCGTGGCGGGGGGGGGTGAGCAGTTCTTC.

CDR3: CASSRLARADTQYF. The CDR3 nucleotides are TGTGCCAGCAGCCGACTAGCGCGTGCAGATACGCAGTATTTT. J is TRBJ2-3 and V is TRBV7-9; TRBD2 matches 8 bases. Per the germline V gene, CDR1 is SEHNR and CDR2 is FQNEAQ (reference sequence). J lost 4 bases, V lost 5 bases, and 5 bases had no gene match. This CDR3 comprises 14 residues.

The rearrangement links TRBV20-1 to TRBJ2-5, with D perhaps given as TRBD1 or TRBD2 (6 bases each). V was pared by 3 bases and J by 5 bases, with 10 bases between. This CDR3 is 12 amino acids long. CDR1 DFQATT and CDR2 SNEGSKA come from the germline V gene (reference sequence). The DNA for the CDR3 is TGCAGTGCTAGGGGGGGCCGGGAGACCCAGTACTTC. Translating it yields CSARGGRETQYF.

The table lists this clonotype with many counts. The chain combines TRBV7-2 with TRBJ1-1, with D perhaps TRBD1 (6 bases). Germline CDR1 reads SGHTA; CDR2 reads FQGNSA. V was trimmed by 6 bases and J by 3 bases, leaving 14 bases between them. The CDR3 extends over 14 amino acids. As DNA, the CDR3 is TGTGCCAGCAGACACCACAGGGAGGACACTGAAGCTTTCTTT. It codes for CASRHHREDTEAFF.

This clonotype was seen ten or more times. This chain joins TRBV12-3 or TRBV12-4 and TRBJ2-7, with 12 bases matching TRBD2. This CDR3 is built from 16 residues. With 6 bases clipped from V and 6 bases from J, the junction kept 12 bases outside the gene matches. CDR3 bases: TGTGCCAGCAGCAGACTAGCGGGGGCCTCCCCCCGCGAGCAGTACTTC. It is translated as CASSRLAGASPREQYF.

The table lists this clonotype with many counts. The chain combines TRBV7-3 with TRBJ1-1, with D uncertain. V shed 4 bases and J shed 4 bases, with 7 bases lying between them. This CDR3 comprises 12 residues. Germline CDR1 reads SGHTA; CDR2 reads FQGTGA. CDR3: CASSSAGTEAFF. The CDR3 DNA reads TGTGCCAGCAGCTCCGCCGGCACTGAAGCTTTCTTT.

Only a few counts were recorded for this clonotype. The chain couples TRBV30 to TRBJ2-1; 9 bases match TRBD1. Per the germline V gene, CDR1 is GTSNPN and CDR2 is SVGIG (reference sequence). The CDR3 loop spans 11 amino acids. The trim removed 4 bases at V and 10 bases at J, leaving 2 bases unmatched. CDR3 sequence reads: CAWTTGGEQFF. CDR3 bases: TGTGCCTGGACAACAGGGGGCGAGCAGTTCTTC.

This clonotype was recorded many times. The chain is built from TRBV2 and TRBJ2-7; 9 bases agree with TRBD1. The CDR3 spans 12 residues. Germline values: CDR1 SNHLY, CDR2 FYNNEI. V gave up 6 bases and J gave up 5 bases; unmatched junction bases: 2. CDR3: CASRQGAHEQYF. CDR3 in DNA: TGTGCCAGCAGACAGGGGGCCCACGAGCAGTACTTC.

The J gene is TRBJ2-7, the V gene TRBV7-9, with D unresolved. The CDR3 covers 13 residues. Germline lookup yields CDR1 SEHNR and CDR2 FQNEAQ (reference sequence). Trimming removed 2 bases from V and 5 bases from J, with 10 bases in between. Here the CDR3 DNA reads TGTGCCAGCAGCTTAATCGACGTGGACGAGCAGTACTTC. Translating gives CASSLIDVDEQYF. Based on the CDR3 plus reference TRBV7-9 and TRBJ2-7, the full variable domain is DTGVSQNPRHKITKRGQNVTFRCDPISEHNRLYWYRQTLGQGPEFLTYFQNEAQLEKSRLLSDRFSAERPKGSFSTLEIQRTEQGDSAMYLCASSLIDVDEQYFGPGTRLTVT.

The table lists this clonotype with many counts. CDR3 nucleotide sequence: TGTGCCAGCAGCTTAGGTGCCAACAATGAGCAGTTCTTC. Translated: CASSLGANNEQFF. The rearrangement joins TRBV5-6 to TRBJ2-1; D ambiguous. The V gene's germline CDR1 is SGHDT and CDR2 YYEEEE. The CDR3 spans 13 residues. Trimming left V 2 bases short and J 5 bases short, with 8 bases between.

The chain couples TRBV2 to TRBJ2-5, with D possibly TRBD1 on 5 matching bases. The CDR3 has 13 residues. Trimming pared 7 bases from V and 3 bases from J, leaving 12 bases between. Germline V gene lookup returns CDR1 SNHLY and CDR2 FYNNEI. The CDR3 protein is CASKWGSKETQYF. The CDR3 nucleotides are TGTGCCAGCAAGTGGGGCAGCAAAGAGACCCAGTACTTC.

This clonotype was found many times. The gene calls are TRBV5-1 and TRBJ2-2; D not certain. CDR3 length equals 15 residues. Trimming took off 0 bases at V and 2 bases at J, with 8 bases between the two ends. Germline assignment: CDR1 SGHRS and CDR2 YFSETQ. In nucleotides, the CDR3 is TGCGCCAGCAGCTTGGGGGCCGGTAACACCGGGGAGCTGTTTTTT. Translating it yields CASSLGAGNTGELFF. The whole variable domain, filled in from reference TRBV5-1 and TRBJ2-2, reads KAGVTQTPRYLIKTRGQQVTLSCSPISGHRSVSWYQQTPGQGLQFLFEYFSETQRNKGNFPGRFSGRQFSNSRSEMNVSTLELGDSALYLCASSLGAGNTGELFFGEGSRLTVL.

This clonotype was counted a few times. The chain is built from TRBV4-1 and TRBJ2-4; no definite D call. This CDR3 has 13 amino acids. Trimming cost V 0 bases and J 5 bases, with 5 bases left between them. Germline CDR1 is MGHRA and CDR2 is YSYEKL. CDR3 in amino acids: CASSQDWENIQYF. The CDR3 region has the DNA TGCGCCAGCAGCCAAGATTGGGAAAACATTCAGTACTTC.

J is TRBJ2-5 and V is TRBV11-2; TRBD2 matches 14 bases. The CDR3 spans 18 residues. With 0 bases clipped from V and 3 bases from J, the junction kept 6 bases outside the gene matches. CDR1 and CDR2 (germline): SGHAT, FQNNGV. The CDR3: CASSLDPPGLAGEETQYF. As DNA, the CDR3 is TGTGCCAGCAGCTTAGACCCCCCGGGACTAGCGGGAGAAGAGACCCAGTACTTC.